This T cell receptor beta chain was captured in a study of identical twins. Study results and caveats: For zero-insertion analyses, partial confounding could come from invariant MAIT and iNKT cells.

MiXCR was run by TCRdb on the 5' RACE reads, yielding one entry per CDR3 protein. The data contain a few hundred thousand distinct CDR3 sequences, 20% to 30% of them seen just once; the ten biggest clones take up just under 3%. A remark on this clonotype: Its antigen is unidentified.

Trimming removed 0 bases from V and 7 bases from J, with 4 bases in between. The germline V gene has CDR1 MNHEY and CDR2 SMNVEV (reference sequence). The CDR3 runs to 13 residues. The same sample was also used in a study of T cells expressing NK-cell markers.

V and J are TRBV27 and TRBJ1-6; D is ambiguous. Specimen: CD4+ T cells sorted from blood. This receptor was taken from a woman aged 18-29 years in good health. CDR3 loop: CASSLSMNSPLHF. CDR3 nucleotide sequence: TGTGCCAGCAGTTTATCGATGAATTCACCCCTCCACTTT.